The 27 T cell receptor beta chains listed next were all sequenced from one sample in a study of glioma-infiltrating T cells. TCR alpha and beta CDR3 regions were amplified from RNA using iRepertoire nested multiplex PCR. TCRdb ran MiXCR on the multiplex PCR reads and lists one entry per CDR3 protein. In the table there are fewer than 500,000 distinct CDR3 sequences, more than 35% of which are singletons. Sequences were obtained from glioma tissue, nonneoplastic brain tissue, or PBMCs (not recorded which). These TCRs come from a human donor with low-grade glioma or glioblastoma, undergoing nonglioma brain surgery, or in good health (not recorded which).

Comments on this clonotype: It may be a read error: a sequence one base away is much more abundant. The chain carries TRBV28 and TRBJ2-1; 9 bases map to TRBD2. The CDR3 has 14 residues. J gave up 9 bases and V 7 bases, and 10 bases lay outside the gene matches. CDR1 is MDHEN and CDR2 is SYDVKM in the germline V gene. The CDR3 DNA is TGTGCCAGCACGGAGGTAGCGGGAGTCGCTGAGCAGTTCTTC. It yields the protein CASTEVAGVAEQFF. Variable domain in full (rest from reference TRBV28 and TRBJ2-1): DVKVTQSSRYLVKRTGEKVFLECVQDMDHENMFWYRQDPGLGLRLIYFSYDVKMKEKGDIPEGYSVSREKKERFSLILESASTNQTSMYLCASTEVAGVAEQFFGPGTRLTVL.

The chain links TRBV4-1 to TRBJ2-7; D ambiguous. V lost 3 bases and J 4 bases, leaving 13 bases between the germline ends. CDR1 and CDR2 from the germline V gene are MGHRA and YSYEKL. The CDR3 is made up of 14 amino acids. The CDR3 coding sequence is TGCGCCAGCAGCCAGAAGGGCTCGGATTACGAGCAGTACTTC. Protein: CASSQKGSDYEQYF.

This clonotype has at least ten counts. The genes are TRBV6-2 or TRBV6-3 and TRBJ2-7; no clear D gene. CDR1 and CDR2 (germline): MNHEY, SVGEGT. With 2 bases removed from V and 4 bases from J, the gap between germline ends came to 12 bases. CDR3 size: 14 residues. CDR3: CASSYDGRSYEQYF. The CDR3, as DNA: TGTGCCAGCAGTTACGATGGTAGGTCGTACGAGCAGTACTTC.

The gene calls are TRBV15 and TRBJ2-7, with 7 bases that match TRBD1. V shed 1 base, J shed 6 bases, and the junction held 3 bases outside the gene matches. The CDR3 sequence is 13 residues long. CDR1 and CDR2 from the germline V gene are LNHNV and YYDKDF (reference sequence). The CDR3 region is CATSRAYRGEQYF. CDR3 bases: TGTGCCACCAGCAGAGCCTACAGGGGCGAGCAGTACTTC.

This clonotype has more than one count but fewer than ten. The J gene is TRBJ1-2, the V gene TRBV7-9; D remains ambiguous. CDR1 SEHNR and CDR2 FQNEAQ come from the germline V gene (reference sequence). V lost 6 bases and J 4 bases, leaving 12 bases between the germline ends. There are 13 residues in the CDR3. CDR3 residues: CASSGTVSYGYTF. DNA of the CDR3: TGTGCCAGCAGTGGAACAGTTAGCTATGGCTACACCTTC.

The genes are TRBV7-2 and TRBJ1-2; 7 nucleotides align to TRBD1. V trimming: 5 bases; J trimming: 0 bases; junction bases outside the gene matches: 12. CDR3 length equals 17 residues. Germline lookup yields CDR1 SGHTA and CDR2 FQGNSA. The CDR3 protein is CASSPSPTGHPNYGYTF. The CDR3 DNA reads as TGTGCCAGCAGCCCCTCCCCGACAGGGCATCCTAACTATGGCTACACCTTC.

In its sample, this clonotype was seen many times. The V and J genes are TRBV6-1 and TRBJ1-5; D is undetermined. The CDR3 has 13 amino acids. V gave up 4 bases and J gave up 5 bases, with 9 bases separating them. Germline CDR1 MNHNS, CDR2 SASEGT. CDR3 in amino acids: CASSVSRYQPQHF. The CDR3 bases are TGTGCCAGCAGTGTTTCGCGCTATCAGCCCCAGCATTTT.

J is TRBJ2-4 and V is TRBV6-2 or TRBV6-3, with D possibly being TRBD2 (5 bases). The CDR3 is made up of 17 amino acids. The germline gives CDR1 MNHEY, CDR2 SVGEGT. V was pared by 6 bases and J by 3 bases, with 21 bases between. Here the CDR3 reads CASSSPGLASIKNIQYF. CDR3 DNA: TGTGCCAGCAGCTCCCCCGGGCTAGCTTCAATCAAAAACATTCAGTACTTC.

Of note for this clonotype: At one end the junction does not follow the germline gene, possibly because of a read error. The chain has TRBV5-1 and TRBJ2-3, with D tentatively TRBD2 (6 bases). The CDR3 loop spans 16 amino acids. The germline gives CDR1 SGHRS, CDR2 YFSETQ. CDR3 protein: CASSLVGSGSTDTQYF. CDR3 nucleotide sequence: TGTGCCAGCAGCTTGGTGGGTAGCGGTAGCACAGATACGCAGTATTTT.

A few counts support this clonotype. The rearrangement joins TRBV7-2 to TRBJ2-2; 7 positions agree with TRBD2. This CDR3 contains 15 residues. The germline gives CDR1 SGHTA, CDR2 FQGNSA. Trimming removed 5 bases from V and 7 bases from J; junction bases left unmatched: 10. The CDR3 protein is CASSTLGTGGGELFF. CDR3 coding DNA: TGTGCCAGCAGCACACTAGGGACGGGGGGCGGGGAGCTGTTTTTT.

The genes are TRBV28 and TRBJ2-3; TRBD2 matches at 9 bases. Germline values: CDR1 MDHEN, CDR2 SYDVKM. The CDR3 runs 15 residues. V lost 5 bases and J lost 4; bases outside the gene matches: 7. The CDR3 is CASSQVAGAADTQYF. The CDR3 DNA sequence: TGTGCCAGCAGTCAAGTAGCGGGAGCGGCAGATACGCAGTATTTT.

This clonotype turned up a few times. This chain uses TRBV20-1 with TRBJ1-4; D gene unclear. The germline V and J ends were trimmed by 4 bases and 1 base, with 10 bases remaining between them. CDR3 length: 14 residues. Germline values: CDR1 DFQATT, CDR2 SNEGSKA (reference sequence). The CDR3 here is CSATGGETNEKLFF. The CDR3 DNA follows: TGCAGTGCTACGGGTGGGGAAACTAATGAAAAACTGTTTTTT.

This clonotype was detected ten times or more. The chain recombines TRBV28 with TRBJ1-2; no firm D call. CDR1 MDHEN and CDR2 SYDVKM come from the germline V gene. This CDR3 has 14 amino acids. The V end was cut by 7 bases, the J end by 3 bases, with 15 bases between. CDR3 DNA: TGTGCCAGCAAGACTTCGGACGGATACTATGGCTACACCTTC. Protein sequence: CASKTSDGYYGYTF.

This chain connects TRBV4-2 to TRBJ1-1; 9 nucleotides agree with TRBD1. The V segment lost 3 bases and the J segment 3 bases; nucleotides outside the gene matches: 5. Per the germline V gene, CDR1 is LGHNA and CDR2 is YNFKEQ. The CDR3 contains 15 residues. CDR3 bases: TGTGCCAGCAGCCAGGAGACAGGGGGGTACACTGAAGCTTTCTTT. It encodes CASSQETGGYTEAFF.

This clonotype was counted only a few times. The rearrangement joins TRBV28 to TRBJ2-1; 9 nucleotides match TRBD1. Trimming removed 5 bases from V and 3 bases from J; junction bases left unmatched: 5. Germline V gene lookup returns CDR1 MDHEN and CDR2 SYDVKM. The CDR3 spans 15 residues. The CDR3 protein is CASSLQGANYNEQFF. For the CDR3, the DNA is TGTGCCAGCAGTCTACAGGGGGCTAACTACAATGAGCAGTTCTTC.

The V call is TRBV19, the J call TRBJ1-1, with D unclear. In germline, CDR1 is LNHDA, CDR2 SQIVND (reference sequence). Trimming left V 3 bases short and J 2 bases short, with 7 bases between. The CDR3 has 13 residues. As DNA, the CDR3 is TGTGCCAGTAGTATTACATTTAACACTGAAGCTTTCTTT. Residues: CASSITFNTEAFF.

This clonotype was seen at least ten times. This chain links TRBV6-1 with TRBJ2-7; 7 bases fit TRBD2. The V gene end was trimmed by 8 bases and the J gene end by 0 bases; junction bases not matched to a gene: 4. Germline lookup yields CDR1 MNHNS and CDR2 SASEGT. The CDR3 length is 13 residues. CDR3 sequence (DNA): TGTGCCAGCGGGACTACACCCTCCTACGAGCAGTACTTC. Amino acid sequence: CASGTTPSYEQYF.

To note about this clonotype: A much larger clone lies one base from this, so it may be a read error. This chain uses TRBV6-6 with TRBJ2-1; no clear D. In germline, CDR1 is MNHNY, CDR2 SVGAGI (reference sequence). This CDR3 is built from 13 residues. CDR3 nucleotide sequence: TGTGCCAGCAGTTACAGGCCGCCAGATGAGCAGTCCTTC. Encoded protein: CASSYRPPDEQSF.

As concerns this clonotype: Since a much larger clone is just one base distant, this may be a read error. This sequence joins TRBV20-1 and TRBJ2-7; D not certain. The germline V gene encodes CDR1 DFQATT and CDR2 SNEGSKA (reference sequence). CDR3 length: 11 residues. V gave up 1 base and J gave up 3 bases, with 4 bases separating them. CDR3 nucleotide sequence: TGCAGTGCTAGAGGTTTCTACGAGCAGTACTTC. Amino acid sequence: CSARGFYEQYF.

This clonotype came up a few times. The V gene is TRBV7-9, the J gene TRBJ1-2; D is undetermined. Trimming cost V 5 bases and J 5 bases, with 15 bases left between them. Germline-derived CDR1 and CDR2 are SEHNR and FQNEAQ (reference sequence). This CDR3 contains 14 residues. DNA of the CDR3: TGTGCCAGCAGCGCCCGGGCCCCAGGATATGGCTACACCTTC. Encoded protein: CASSARAPGYGYTF. The whole variable domain, remainder taken from reference TRBV7-9 and TRBJ1-2, is DTGVSQNPRHKITKRGQNVTFRCDPISEHNRLYWYRQTLGQGPEFLTYFQNEAQLEKSRLLSDRFSAERPKGSFSTLEIQRTEQGDSAMYLCASSARAPGYGYTFGSGTRLTVV.

The chain employs TRBV27 and TRBJ1-3; D unclear. In germline, CDR1 is MNHEY, CDR2 SMNVEV (reference sequence). The V end was cut by 2 bases, the J end by 0 bases, with 11 bases between. This CDR3 has 16 residues. CDR3 loop: CASSLGRPTSGNTIYF. The CDR3 nucleotides read TGTGCCAGCAGTTTAGGACGCCCGACCTCTGGAAACACCATATATTTT.

This clonotype was counted between two and nine times. V and J are TRBV7-2 and TRBJ1-4; D possibly corresponds to TRBD1 (6 bases). Germline V gene data show CDR1 as SGHTA and CDR2 as FQGNSA. The CDR3 spans 15 residues. V shed 0 bases and J shed 5 bases, with 10 bases lying between them. The CDR3 DNA reads TGTGCCAGCAGCTTAGCCAGGGGAGTGAATGAAAAACTGTTTTTT. It codes for CASSLARGVNEKLFF.

With regard to this clonotype: This clone may be a read error of a much larger clone one base away. The V and J genes are TRBV27 and TRBJ2-7; D unclear. Per the germline V gene, CDR1 is MNHEY and CDR2 is SMNVEV (reference sequence). The CDR3 length is 15 residues. In nucleotides, the CDR3 is TGTGCCAGCAGTTTAGGGCCAGGTAACACCTACGAGCGGTACTTC. Its protein product is CASSLGPGNTYERYF.

In its sample, this clonotype was seen once. CDR3 nucleotides: TGTGCCACCGCCCCGGTACAGATAACAGATACGCAGTATTTT. Translating gives CATAPVQITDTQYF. The V call is TRBV28, the J call TRBJ2-3, with D unresolved. CDR3 size: 14 residues. Germline values: CDR1 MDHEN, CDR2 SYDVKM. The V end lost 10 bases, the J end lost 3 bases, and 17 bases lay between the germline ends.

The J gene is TRBJ1-6, the V gene TRBV7-2; D is undetermined. Germline V lookup: CDR1 SGHTA, CDR2 FQGNSA. Trimming cost V 4 bases and J 0 bases, with 13 bases left between them. The CDR3 loop spans 17 amino acids. As DNA, the CDR3 is TGTGCCAGCAGCTCGGCGGCCACGTTCTCCTATAATTCACCCCTCCACTTT. Translating gives CASSSAATFSYNSPLHF.

This clonotype was picked up one time. A clone one base away is much larger, so this may be a read error. The chain carries TRBV6-2 or TRBV6-3 and TRBJ2-7; D gene ambiguous. The CDR3 loop spans 13 amino acids. CDR1 and CDR2 from the germline V gene are MNHEY and SVGEGT. Here the CDR3 DNA reads TGTGCCAGCAGTTACTACAGTCAAGAGACCCAGTGCTTC. It specifies CASSYYSQETQCF.

This clonotype was counted once. This may be a read error: a much more frequent sequence differs by one nucleotide. The V and J genes are TRBV6-1 and TRBJ2-7; 8 bases agree with TRBD2. V gave up 3 bases and J gave up 4 bases; unmatched junction bases: 8. Germline V gene sequence: CDR1 MNHNS, CDR2 SASEGT. The CDR3 consists of 15 residues. The CDR3 is CASSDASSGAYEQYF. The CDR3 nucleotides are TGTGCCAGCAGTGATGCGAGTAGCGGGGCTTACGAGCAGTACTTC.